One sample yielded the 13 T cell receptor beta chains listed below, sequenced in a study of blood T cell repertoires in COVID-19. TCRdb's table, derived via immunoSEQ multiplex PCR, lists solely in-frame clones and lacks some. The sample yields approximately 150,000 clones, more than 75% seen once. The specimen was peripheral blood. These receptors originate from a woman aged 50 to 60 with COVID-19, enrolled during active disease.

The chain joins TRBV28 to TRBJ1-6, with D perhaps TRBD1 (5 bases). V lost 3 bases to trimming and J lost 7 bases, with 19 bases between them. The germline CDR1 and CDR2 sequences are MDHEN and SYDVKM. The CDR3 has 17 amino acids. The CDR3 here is CASSFGQGLHSNSPLHF. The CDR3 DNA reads TGTGCCAGCAGTTTTGGGCAGGGTCTTCATTCGAATTCACCCCTCCACTTT.

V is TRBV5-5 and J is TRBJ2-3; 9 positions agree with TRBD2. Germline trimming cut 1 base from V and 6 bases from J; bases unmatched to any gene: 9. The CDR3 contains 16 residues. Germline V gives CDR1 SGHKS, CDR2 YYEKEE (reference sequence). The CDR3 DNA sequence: TGTGCCAGCAGCTTGCCATTGGGGCGGGGGGGCGATACGCAGTATTTT. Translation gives CASSLPLGRGGDTQYF. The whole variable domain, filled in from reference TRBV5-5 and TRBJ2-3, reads DAGVTQSPTHLIKTRGQQVTLRCSPISGHKSVSWYQQVLGQGPQFIFQYYEKEERGRGNFPDRFSARQFPNYSSELNVNALLLGDSALYLCASSLPLGRGGDTQYFGPGTRLTVL.

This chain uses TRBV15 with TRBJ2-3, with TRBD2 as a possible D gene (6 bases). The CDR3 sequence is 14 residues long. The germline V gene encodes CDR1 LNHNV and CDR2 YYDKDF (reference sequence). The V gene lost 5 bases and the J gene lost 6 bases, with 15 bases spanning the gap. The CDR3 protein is CATSALGGADTQYF. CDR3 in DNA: TGTGCCACCAGCGCCCTCGGCGGGGCGGATACGCAGTATTTT.

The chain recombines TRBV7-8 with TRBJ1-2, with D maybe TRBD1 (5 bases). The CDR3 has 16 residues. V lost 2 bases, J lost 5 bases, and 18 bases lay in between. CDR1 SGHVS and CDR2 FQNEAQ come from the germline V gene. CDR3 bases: TGTGCCAGCAGCTTAACCTCTCAGACAGCTATTTATGGCTACACCTTC. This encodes CASSLTSQTAIYGYTF. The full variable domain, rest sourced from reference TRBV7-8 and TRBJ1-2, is GAGVSQSPRYKVAKRGQDVALRCDPISGHVSLFWYQQALGQGPEFLTYFQNEAQLDKSGLPSDRFFAERPEGSVSTLKIQRTQQEDSAVYLCASSLTSQTAIYGYTFGSGTRLTVV.

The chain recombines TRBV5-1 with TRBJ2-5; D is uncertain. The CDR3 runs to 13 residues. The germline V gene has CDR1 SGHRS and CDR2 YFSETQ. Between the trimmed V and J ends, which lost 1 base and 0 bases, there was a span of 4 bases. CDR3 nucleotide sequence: TGCGCCAGCAGCTTGCTGTACCAAGAGACCCAGTACTTC. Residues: CASSLLYQETQYF.

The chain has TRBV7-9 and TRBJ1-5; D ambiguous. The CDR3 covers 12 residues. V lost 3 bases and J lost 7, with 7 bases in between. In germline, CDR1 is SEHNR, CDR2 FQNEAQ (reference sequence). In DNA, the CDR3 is TGTGCCAGCAGCTTCCCGGGGCAGCCCCAGCATTTT. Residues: CASSFPGQPQHF.

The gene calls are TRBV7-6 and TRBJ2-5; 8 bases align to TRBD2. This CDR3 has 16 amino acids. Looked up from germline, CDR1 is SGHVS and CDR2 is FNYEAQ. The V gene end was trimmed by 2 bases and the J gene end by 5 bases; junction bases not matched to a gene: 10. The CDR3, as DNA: TGTGCCAGCAGCTTAAGTTCCTTAGCGGGGACGGAGACCCAGTACTTC. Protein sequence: CASSLSSLAGTETQYF.

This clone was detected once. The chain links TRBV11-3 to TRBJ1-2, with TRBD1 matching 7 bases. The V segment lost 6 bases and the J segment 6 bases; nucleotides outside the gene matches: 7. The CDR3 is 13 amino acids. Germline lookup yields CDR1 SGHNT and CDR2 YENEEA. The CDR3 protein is CASSKQGRDGYTF. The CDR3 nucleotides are TGTGCCAGCAGTAAACAGGGGCGGGATGGCTACACCTTC.

CDR3 loop: CASSPGEGYTF. CDR3 in DNA: TGTGCCAGCTCACCAGGGGAGGGCTACACCTTC. The chain has TRBV18 and TRBJ1-2, with D hard to call. Trimming took 2 bases from V and 8 from J, leaving 6 bases between them. The length of the CDR3 is 11 residues. Per germline, CDR1 KGHSH and CDR2 LQKENI. Full variable domain (remainder filled in from reference TRBV18 and TRBJ1-2): NAGVMQNPRHLVRRRGQEARLRCSPMKGHSHVYWYRQLPEEGLKFMVYLQKENIIDESGMPKERFSAEFPKEGPSILRIQQVVRGDSAAYFCASSPGEGYTFGSGTRLTVV.

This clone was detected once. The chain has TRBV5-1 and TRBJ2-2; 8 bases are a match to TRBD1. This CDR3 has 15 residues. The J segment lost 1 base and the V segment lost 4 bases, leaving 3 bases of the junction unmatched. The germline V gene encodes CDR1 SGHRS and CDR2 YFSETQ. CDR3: CASSQGTGNTGELFF. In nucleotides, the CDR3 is TGCGCCAGCAGCCAGGGGACAGGGAACACCGGGGAGCTGTTTTTT.

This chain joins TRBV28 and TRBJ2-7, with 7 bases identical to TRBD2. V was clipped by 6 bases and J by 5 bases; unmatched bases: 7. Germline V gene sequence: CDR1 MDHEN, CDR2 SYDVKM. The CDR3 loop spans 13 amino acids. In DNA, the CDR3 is TGTGCCAGCAGGAGCGGGGCAGCCCACGAGCAGTACTTC. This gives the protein CASRSGAAHEQYF. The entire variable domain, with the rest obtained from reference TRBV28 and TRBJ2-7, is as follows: DVKVTQSSRYLVKRTGEKVFLECVQDMDHENMFWYRQDPGLGLRLIYFSYDVKMKEKGDIPEGYSVSREKKERFSLILESASTNQTSMYLCASRSGAAHEQYFGPGTRLTVT.

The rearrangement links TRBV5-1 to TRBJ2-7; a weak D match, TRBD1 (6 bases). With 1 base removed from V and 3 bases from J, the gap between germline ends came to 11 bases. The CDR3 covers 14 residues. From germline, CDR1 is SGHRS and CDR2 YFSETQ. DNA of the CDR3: TGCGCCAGCAGCTTGAGTCAGGGGAACTACGAGCAGTACTTC. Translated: CASSLSQGNYEQYF.

CDR3 nucleotide sequence: TGTGCCAGCAGCTTCGCCGGGACTACAGATACGCAGTATTTT. Its protein is CASSFAGTTDTQYF. The chain is built from TRBV7-9 and TRBJ2-3; D is possibly TRBD2 (6 bases). V was clipped by 3 bases and J by 3 bases, with 10 bases between them. The CDR3 loop spans 14 amino acids. Looked up from germline, CDR1 is SEHNR and CDR2 is FQNEAQ (reference sequence).